This TCR beta chain was recovered during a study of identical twins. Points from the study as a whole: Zero-insertion findings could be partly confounded by invariant cells (MAIT and iNKT cells).

Healthy Caucasians supplied all donations. This clonotype came up a few times. Its antigen is unknown. TCRdb ran MiXCR on the 5' RACE reads and lists one entry per CDR3 protein. There are a few hundred thousand distinct CDR3 sequences in the sample; approximately 15% occur only once, and approximately 0.9% lies in the top ten. This CDR3 spans 15 amino acids. CDR1 and CDR2 from the germline V gene are MNHNS and SASEGT. V lost 6 bases to trimming and J lost 5 bases; unmatched junction nucleotides: 12. Another study also made use of these data, one on yellow fever vaccine responses in identical twins.

The sequence was collected from a woman between 18 and 29 years old in good health. The material sequenced was CD4+ T cells sorted from blood. The chain joins TRBV6-1 to TRBJ2-5; 7 positions match TRBD2. DNA for the CDR3: TGTGCCAGCAGCCGCCCCCCGAGCGGGGAGGAGACCCAGTACTTC. It translates to CASSRPPSGEETQYF.